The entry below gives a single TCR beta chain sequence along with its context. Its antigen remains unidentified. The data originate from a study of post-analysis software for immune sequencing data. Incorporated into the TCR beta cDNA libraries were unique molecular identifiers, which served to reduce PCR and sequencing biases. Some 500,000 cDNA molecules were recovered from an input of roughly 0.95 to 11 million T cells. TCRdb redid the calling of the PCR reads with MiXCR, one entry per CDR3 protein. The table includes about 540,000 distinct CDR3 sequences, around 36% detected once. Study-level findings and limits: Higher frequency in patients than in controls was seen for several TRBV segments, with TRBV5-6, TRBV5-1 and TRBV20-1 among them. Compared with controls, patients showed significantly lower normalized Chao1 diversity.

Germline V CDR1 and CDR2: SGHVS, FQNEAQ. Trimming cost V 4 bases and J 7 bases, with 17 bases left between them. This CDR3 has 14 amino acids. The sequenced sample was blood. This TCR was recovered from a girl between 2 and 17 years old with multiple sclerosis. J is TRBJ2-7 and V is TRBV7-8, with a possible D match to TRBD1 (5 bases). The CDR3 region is CASSSTVTSGEQYF. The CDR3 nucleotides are TGTGCCAGCAGCTCTACCGTGACTTCAGGGGAGCAGTACTTC.